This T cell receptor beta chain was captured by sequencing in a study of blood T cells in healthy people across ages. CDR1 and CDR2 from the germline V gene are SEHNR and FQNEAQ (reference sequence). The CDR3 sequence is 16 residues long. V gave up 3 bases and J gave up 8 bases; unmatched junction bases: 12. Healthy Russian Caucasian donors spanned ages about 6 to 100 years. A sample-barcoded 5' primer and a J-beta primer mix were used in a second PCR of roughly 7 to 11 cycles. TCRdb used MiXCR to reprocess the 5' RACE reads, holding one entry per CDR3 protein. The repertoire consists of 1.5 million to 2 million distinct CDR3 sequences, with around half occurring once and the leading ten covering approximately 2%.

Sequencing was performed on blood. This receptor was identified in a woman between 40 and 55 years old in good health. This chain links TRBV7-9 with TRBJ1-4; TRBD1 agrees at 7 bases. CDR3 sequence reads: CASSLGRGTDGEKLFF. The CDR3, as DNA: TGTGCCAGCAGCTTGGGGCGCGGGACAGATGGGGAAAAACTGTTTTTT.